This T cell receptor beta chain was sequenced during a study of CD8+ T cells in alopecia areata. Study summary: Treated patients were given 5 to 10 mg oral tofacitinib twice daily.

The ends were cut back, 4 bases at V and 4 bases at J, with 6 bases in the middle. The CDR3 consists of 13 residues. Per the germline V gene, CDR1 is SGHRS and CDR2 is YFSETQ. As the sequencing template, cDNA was produced by extracting RNA and reverse transcribing it. Libraries were prepared by immunoSEQ multiplex PCR; TCRdb keeps only in-frame clonotypes and omits some of them. Of 250,000 or so clones listed, under 80% are singletons. The rearrangement links TRBV5-1 to TRBJ2-6; D is unclear. Sequencing used CD4+ T cells sorted from blood, obtained at week 0. This clonotype was obtained from a human donor with alopecia areata. The chain's CDR3 is CASSADGANVLTF. CDR3 in DNA: TGCGCCAGCAGCGCGGACGGGGCCAACGTCCTGACTTTC.